Listed here is a single T cell receptor beta chain. What it binds is unknown. The record originates from a study of radiotherapy plus CTLA-4 blockade in lung cancer. Only in-frame clones appear in the TCRdb table, and some are missing; sequencing was by immunoSEQ multiplex PCR. The sample lists tens of thousands of clones, more than 60% seen once, with over 20% in the top ten. Study-level findings and limits: TCR clones originating in tumors grew in number in blood after radiotherapy plus ipilimumab. Reported findings show early blood T cell clone dynamics, with interferon-beta, best predicted response.

Sequencing used peripheral blood, obtained from a patient treated with radiotherapy plus ipilimumab. This TCR derives from a human donor with non-small cell lung cancer whose response to radiotherapy plus ipilimumab could not be evaluated. Some clones in this sample may be carry-over from other donors' samples.

The CDR3 spells CASSTDTEAFF. CDR3 nucleotides: TGTGCCAGCAGCACGGACACTGAAGCTTTCTTT. The chain recombines TRBV5-6 with TRBJ1-1, with D hard to call. The germline V gene encodes CDR1 SGHDT and CDR2 YYEEEE. The CDR3 is made up of 11 amino acids. V was pared by 4 bases and J by 3 bases, with 4 bases between.